Presented here are 5 T cell receptor beta chains from one specimen sequenced in a study of T cell responses to AZD1222 COVID-19 vaccine. Clones were read by immunoSEQ multiplex PCR, and TCRdb kept only the in-frame ones, dropping some. Among about 96,000 clones listed, about 90% were seen once. Sequencing used peripheral blood, obtained on day 0 of AZD1222 vaccination. These receptors were taken from an adult in good health.

This clone was observed a single time. This sequence joins TRBV10-3 and TRBJ1-2; D is uncertain. There are 13 residues in the CDR3. Trimming cost V 2 bases and J 4 bases, with 8 bases left between them. CDR1 is ENHRY, CDR2 SYGVKD, per germline. The CDR3 protein is CAISEAGRYGYTF. DNA of the CDR3: TGTGCCATCAGTGAGGCGGGCCGCTATGGCTACACCTTC.

Of note for this clone: The sample contains more than one DNA sequence encoding this CDR3. CDR3 protein: CASSSHMNTEAFF. In DNA, the CDR3 is TGTGCCAGCAGTTCGCATATGAACACTGAAGCTTTCTTT. The chain carries TRBV28 and TRBJ1-1, with D unresolved. Trimming left V 4 bases short and J 0 bases short, with 6 bases between. This CDR3 comprises 13 residues. Germline V gene data show CDR1 as MDHEN and CDR2 as SYDVKM.

The chain carries TRBV6-2 or TRBV6-3 and TRBJ2-7; a possible D gene is TRBD2 (6 bases). Germline assignment: CDR1 MNHEY and CDR2 SVGEGT. The CDR3 is made up of 16 amino acids. Trimming cost V 0 bases and J 3 bases, with 15 bases left between them. CDR3 sequence reads: CASSYSIWGELYEQYF. CDR3 nucleotides: TGTGCCAGCAGTTACTCGATCTGGGGGGAACTCTACGAGCAGTACTTC.

The chain employs TRBV28 and TRBJ2-3, with 8 bases that match TRBD1. The ends lost 7 bases at V and 6 bases at J; junction bases unmatched: 12. CDR3 length equals 15 residues. Germline values: CDR1 MDHEN, CDR2 SYDVKM. CDR3 sequence reads: CASTPGQGGMDTQYF. The CDR3 region has the DNA TGTGCCAGCACGCCAGGACAGGGAGGAATGGATACGCAGTATTTT. The full variable domain, in which reference TRBV28 and TRBJ2-3 provide the parts outside the CDR3, is DVKVTQSSRYLVKRTGEKVFLECVQDMDHENMFWYRQDPGLGLRLIYFSYDVKMKEKGDIPEGYSVSREKKERFSLILESASTNQTSMYLCASTPGQGGMDTQYFGPGTRLTVL.

The CDR3 reads CASSFIKGFNSPLHF. The CDR3, as DNA: TGTGCCAGCAGCTTCATAAAGGGGTTCAATTCACCCCTCCACTTT. The chain employs TRBV7-2 and TRBJ1-6; tentatively, D is TRBD1 (5 bases). The CDR3 loop spans 15 amino acids. V gave up 3 bases and J gave up 7 bases, with 13 bases separating them. The germline gives CDR1 SGHTA, CDR2 FQGNSA.